The TCR beta chain described here comes from a study of blood T cell repertoires in COVID-19. A remark on this clone: The junction shows a germline mismatch at one end, possibly a read error.

Repertoires were generated with immunoSEQ multiplex PCR, while TCRdb's copy carries only in-frame clones and drops some. The sample holds roughly 400,000 clones, 88% seen once. The CDR3 consists of 14 residues. Germline V gene data show CDR1 as LNHNV and CDR2 as YYDKDF (reference sequence). The sequence derives from a woman aged 40 to 50 with acute COVID-19. This chain links TRBV15 with TRBJ2-1; D not resolved. The sequenced material came from PBMCs or T cells enriched from blood (not recorded which). The CDR3 is CATSRGPNSNVQFF. In DNA, the CDR3 is TGTGCCACCAGCAGAGGTCCCAACTCCAATGTGCAGTTCTTC.